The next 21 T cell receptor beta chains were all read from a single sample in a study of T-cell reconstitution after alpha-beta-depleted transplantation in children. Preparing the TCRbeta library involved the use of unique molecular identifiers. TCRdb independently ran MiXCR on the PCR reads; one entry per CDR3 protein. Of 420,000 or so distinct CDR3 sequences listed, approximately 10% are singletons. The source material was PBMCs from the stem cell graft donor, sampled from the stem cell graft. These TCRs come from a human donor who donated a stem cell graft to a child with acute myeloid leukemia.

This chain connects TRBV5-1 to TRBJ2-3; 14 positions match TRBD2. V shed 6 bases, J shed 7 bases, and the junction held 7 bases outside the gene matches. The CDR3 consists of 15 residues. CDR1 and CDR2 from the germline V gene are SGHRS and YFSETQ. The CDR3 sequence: CASTQGLAGANTQYF. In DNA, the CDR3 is TGCGCCAGCACCCAGGGACTAGCGGGAGCAAATACGCAGTATTTT.

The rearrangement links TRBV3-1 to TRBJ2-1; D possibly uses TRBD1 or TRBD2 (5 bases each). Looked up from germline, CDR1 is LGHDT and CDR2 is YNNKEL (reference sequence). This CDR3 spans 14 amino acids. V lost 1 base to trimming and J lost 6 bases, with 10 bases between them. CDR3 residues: CASSQAGDLNEQFF. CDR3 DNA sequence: TGTGCCAGCAGCCAAGCCGGGGACCTCAATGAGCAGTTCTTC.

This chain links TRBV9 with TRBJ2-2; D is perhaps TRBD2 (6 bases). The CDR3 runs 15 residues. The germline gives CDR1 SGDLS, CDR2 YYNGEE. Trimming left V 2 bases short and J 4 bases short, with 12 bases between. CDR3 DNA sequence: TGTGCCAGCAGCGTCCGGGACTTCGGCACCGGGGAGCTGTTTTTT. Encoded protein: CASSVRDFGTGELFF.

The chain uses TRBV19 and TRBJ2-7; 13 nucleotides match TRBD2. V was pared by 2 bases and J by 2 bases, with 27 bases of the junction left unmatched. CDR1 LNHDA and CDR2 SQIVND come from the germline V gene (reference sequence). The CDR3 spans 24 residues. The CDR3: CASSISPPSGTSGTYPGPTYEQYF. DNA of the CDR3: TGTGCCAGTAGTATATCCCCTCCCTCCGGGACTAGCGGGACTTACCCAGGGCCAACCTACGAGCAGTACTTC. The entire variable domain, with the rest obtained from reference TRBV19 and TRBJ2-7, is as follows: DGGITQSPKYLFRKEGQNVTLSCEQNLNHDAMYWYRQDPGQGLRLIYYSQIVNDFQKGDIAEGYSVSREKKESFPLTVTSAQKNPTAFYLCASSISPPSGTSGTYPGPTYEQYFGPGTRLTVT.

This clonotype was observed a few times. The CDR3 loop reads CAISGGAASTDTQYF. Written as DNA, the CDR3 is TGTGCCATCAGTGGAGGAGCGGCTAGCACAGATACGCAGTATTTT. The J gene is TRBJ2-3, the V gene TRBV10-3; D possibly corresponds to TRBD2 (5 bases). The CDR3 is made up of 15 amino acids. V was clipped by 4 bases and J by 0 bases, with 11 bases between them. Germline-derived CDR1 and CDR2 are ENHRY and SYGVKD.

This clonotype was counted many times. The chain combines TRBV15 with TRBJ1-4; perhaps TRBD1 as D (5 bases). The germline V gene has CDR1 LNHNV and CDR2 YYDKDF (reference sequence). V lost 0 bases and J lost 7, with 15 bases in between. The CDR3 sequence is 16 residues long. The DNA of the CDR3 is TGTGCCACCAGCAGAGATCGACAACAGGTCGGTGAAAAACTGTTTTTT. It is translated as CATSRDRQQVGEKLFF. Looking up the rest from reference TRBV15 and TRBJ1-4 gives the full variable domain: DAMVIQNPRYQVTQFGKPVTLSCSQTLNHNVMYWYQQKSSQAPKLLFHYYDKDFNNEADTPDNFQSRRPNTSFCFLDIRSPGLGDTAMYLCATSRDRQQVGEKLFFGSGTQLSVL.

CDR3 sequence reads: CASSLGGWGGETQYF. DNA of the CDR3: TGTGCCAGCAGCTTGGGGGGCTGGGGCGGGGAGACCCAGTACTTC. The J gene is TRBJ2-5, the V gene TRBV5-5, with D perhaps being TRBD1 or TRBD2 (5 bases each). Trimming left V 0 bases short and J 5 bases short, with 14 bases between. CDR1 is SGHKS and CDR2 is YYEKEE in the germline V gene (reference sequence). The CDR3 is 15 amino acids.

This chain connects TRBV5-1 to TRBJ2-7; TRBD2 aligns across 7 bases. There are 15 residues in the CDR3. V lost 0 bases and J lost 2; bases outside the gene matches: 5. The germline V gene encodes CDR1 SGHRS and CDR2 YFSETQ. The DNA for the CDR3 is TGCGCCAGCAGCTTGGCCGGCGGGGGACCCTACGAGCAGTACGTC. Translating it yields CASSLAGGGPYEQYV.

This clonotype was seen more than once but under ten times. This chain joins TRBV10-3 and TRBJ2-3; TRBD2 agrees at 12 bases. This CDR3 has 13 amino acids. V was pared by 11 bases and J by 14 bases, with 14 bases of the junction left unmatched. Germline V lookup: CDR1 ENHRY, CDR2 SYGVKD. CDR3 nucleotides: TGTGCCGCTAAAGGGACTAGCGGGCCCGCGGCGTATTTT. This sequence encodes CAAKGTSGPAAYF.

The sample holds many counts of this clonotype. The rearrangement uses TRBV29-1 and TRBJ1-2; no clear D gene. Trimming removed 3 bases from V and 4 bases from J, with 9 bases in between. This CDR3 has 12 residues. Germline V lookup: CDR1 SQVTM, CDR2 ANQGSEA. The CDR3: CSVETHPYGYTF. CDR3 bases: TGCAGCGTTGAGACTCACCCCTATGGCTACACCTTC.

In DNA form, the CDR3 reads TGTACCAGCAGTTTAGCGTTCGGGGTAACGGAAGACCTCTACGAGCAGTACGTC. This gives the protein CTSSLAFGVTEDLYEQYV. The V gene is TRBV12-3 or TRBV12-4, the J gene TRBJ2-7; tentative D call: TRBD2 (5 bases). CDR3 length: 18 residues.

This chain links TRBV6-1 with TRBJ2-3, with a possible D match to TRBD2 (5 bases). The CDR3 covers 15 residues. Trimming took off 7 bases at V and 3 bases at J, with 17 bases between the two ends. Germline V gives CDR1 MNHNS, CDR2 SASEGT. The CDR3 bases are TGTGCCAGCACGACCCCCGGGCCGGGGACAGATACGCAGTATTTT. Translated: CASTTPGPGTDTQYF.

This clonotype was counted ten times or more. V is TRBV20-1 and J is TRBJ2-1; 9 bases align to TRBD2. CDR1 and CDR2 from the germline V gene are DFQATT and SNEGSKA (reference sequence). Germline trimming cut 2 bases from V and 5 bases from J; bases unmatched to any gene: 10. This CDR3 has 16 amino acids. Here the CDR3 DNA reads TGCAGTGCTAGACTGTTAGCGGGAGTGCTGGACAATGAGCAGTTCTTC. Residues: CSARLLAGVLDNEQFF.

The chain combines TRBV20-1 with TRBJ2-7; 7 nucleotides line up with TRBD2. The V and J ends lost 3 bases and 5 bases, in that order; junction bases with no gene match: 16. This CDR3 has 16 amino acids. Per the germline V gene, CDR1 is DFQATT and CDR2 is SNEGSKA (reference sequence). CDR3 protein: CSASLTTGTTLNEQYF. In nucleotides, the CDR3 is TGCAGTGCTAGTCTGACAACCGGGACTACCTTAAACGAGCAGTACTTC.

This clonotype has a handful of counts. Here the CDR3 reads CSASVSNQPQHF. Written as DNA, the CDR3 is TGCAGTGCTAGTGTCAGCAATCAGCCCCAGCATTTT. The rearrangement uses TRBV20-1 and TRBJ1-5; D gene uncertain. Germline assignment: CDR1 DFQATT and CDR2 SNEGSKA (reference sequence). V dropped 3 bases and J dropped 1 base, with 4 bases sitting between them. This CDR3 region has 12 residues.

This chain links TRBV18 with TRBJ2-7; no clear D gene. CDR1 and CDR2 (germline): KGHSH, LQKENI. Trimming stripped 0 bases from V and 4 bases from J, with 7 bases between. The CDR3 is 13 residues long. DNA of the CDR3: TGTGCCAGCTCACCACCGTTACAGTACGAGCAGTACTTC. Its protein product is CASSPPLQYEQYF.

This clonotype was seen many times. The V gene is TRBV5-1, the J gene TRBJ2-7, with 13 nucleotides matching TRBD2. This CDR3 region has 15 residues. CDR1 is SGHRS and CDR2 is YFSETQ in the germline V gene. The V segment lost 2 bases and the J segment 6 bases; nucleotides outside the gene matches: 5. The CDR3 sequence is CASSFGLAGAFEQYF. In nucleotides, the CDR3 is TGCGCCAGCAGCTTTGGACTAGCGGGAGCGTTCGAGCAGTACTTC. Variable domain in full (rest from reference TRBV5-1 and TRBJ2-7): KAGVTQTPRYLIKTRGQQVTLSCSPISGHRSVSWYQQTPGQGLQFLFEYFSETQRNKGNFPGRFSGRQFSNSRSEMNVSTLELGDSALYLCASSFGLAGAFEQYFGPGTRLTVT.

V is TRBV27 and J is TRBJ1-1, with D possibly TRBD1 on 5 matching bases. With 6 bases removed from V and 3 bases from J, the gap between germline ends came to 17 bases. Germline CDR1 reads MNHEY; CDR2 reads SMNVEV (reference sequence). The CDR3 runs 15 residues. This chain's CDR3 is CASSPAAQGYTEAFF. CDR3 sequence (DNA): TGTGCCAGCAGCCCCGCCGCCCAGGGCTACACTGAAGCTTTCTTT.

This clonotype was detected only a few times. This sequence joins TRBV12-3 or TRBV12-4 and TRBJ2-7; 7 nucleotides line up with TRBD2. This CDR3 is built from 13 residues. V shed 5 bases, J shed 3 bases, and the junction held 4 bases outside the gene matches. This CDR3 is CASSGDYFYEQYF. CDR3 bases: TGTGCCAGCAGTGGGGACTATTTCTACGAGCAGTACTTC.

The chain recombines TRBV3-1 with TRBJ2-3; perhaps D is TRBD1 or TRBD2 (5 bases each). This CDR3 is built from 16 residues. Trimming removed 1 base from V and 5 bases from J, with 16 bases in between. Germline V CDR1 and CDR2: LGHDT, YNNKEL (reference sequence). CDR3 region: CASSQVGRGPLDTQYF. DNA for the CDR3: TGTGCCAGCAGCCAAGTCGGAAGGGGACCCCTAGATACGCAGTATTTT.

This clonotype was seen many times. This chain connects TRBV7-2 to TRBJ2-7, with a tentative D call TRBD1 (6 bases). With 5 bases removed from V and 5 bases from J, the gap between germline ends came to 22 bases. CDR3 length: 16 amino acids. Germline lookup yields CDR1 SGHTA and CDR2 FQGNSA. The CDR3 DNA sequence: TGTGCCAGCAGCGCCCGGGGCGGCGTCAGGGGAAACGAGCAGTACTTC. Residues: CASSARGGVRGNEQYF.